The next 5 T cell receptor beta chains were all read from a single sample in a study of T-cell reconstitution after alpha-beta-depleted transplantation in children. Using unique molecular identifiers, the investigators prepared the TCRbeta library. TCRdb independently ran MiXCR on the PCR reads; one entry per CDR3 protein. The sample lists under 750,000 distinct CDR3 sequences, under 30% seen once, with roughly 14% in the top ten. Source: PBMCs, mostly from graft donor cells, taken 360 days after TCRalphabeta/CD19-depleted stem cell transplant. Source of these receptors: a boy under two years old who had a stem cell transplant for acute myeloid leukemia, so the T cells may come from the graft donor.

The V call is TRBV18, the J call TRBJ2-1; D gene ambiguous. The CDR3 runs 12 residues. Between the trimmed V and J ends, which lost 7 bases and 7 bases, there was a span of 11 bases. From germline, CDR1 is KGHSH and CDR2 LQKENI. In nucleotides, the CDR3 is TGTGCCAGCTTCTCTGATGGGAATGAGCAGTTCTTC. Its protein is CASFSDGNEQFF. Combining the CDR3 with reference TRBV18 and TRBJ2-1 gives the whole variable domain NAGVMQNPRHLVRRRGQEARLRCSPMKGHSHVYWYRQLPEEGLKFMVYLQKENIIDESGMPKERFSAEFPKEGPSILRIQQVVRGDSAAYFCASFSDGNEQFFGPGTRLTVL.

This clonotype was detected ten times or more. The chain combines TRBV20-1 with TRBJ2-1; TRBD2 matches 10 bases. The trim removed 6 bases at V and 1 base at J, leaving 9 bases unmatched. Germline CDR1 DFQATT, CDR2 SNEGSKA (reference sequence). CDR3 size: 16 residues. In DNA, the CDR3 is TGCAGTGCGCCCACCCCACTAGCGGGGTCCTACAATGAGCAGTTCTTC. It specifies CSAPTPLAGSYNEQFF.

This rearrangement joins TRBV28 to TRBJ2-1; 14 positions agree with TRBD2. The CDR3 totals 17 residues. Trimming removed 4 bases from V and 0 bases from J; junction bases left unmatched: 2. Germline CDR1 and CDR2: MDHEN and SYDVKM. DNA of the CDR3: TGTGCCAGCAGTTCGACTAGCGGGGGGGACTCCTACAATGAGCAGTTCTTC. It encodes CASSSTSGGDSYNEQFF.

This clonotype occurred many times. V usage is TRBV12-3 or TRBV12-4 and J usage is TRBJ2-5; D gene uncertain. Trimming took off 4 bases at V and 4 bases at J, with 4 bases between the two ends. The CDR3 spans 11 residues. CDR3: CASSSSETQYF. Written as DNA, the CDR3 is TGTGCCAGCAGTTCCTCAGAGACCCAGTACTTC.

This clonotype has a count of ten or more. The V call is TRBV15, the J call TRBJ2-7; possible D gene TRBD2, 6 bases. This CDR3 is 11 amino acids long. Deletions cut 9 bases from V and 3 bases from J, with 9 bases between. CDR1 and CDR2 from the germline V gene are LNHNV and YYDKDF (reference sequence). The CDR3 protein is CATSGGYEQYF. As DNA, the CDR3 is TGTGCCACATCCGGGGGCTACGAGCAGTACTTC.